This is a list of T cell receptor beta chains from one sample in a study of human T cells and chemical hapten exposure. TCRdb used MiXCR to reprocess the RACE reads, holding one entry per CDR3 protein. The sample contains approximately 370,000 distinct CDR3 sequences, around 5.5% of which appear only once. The sequences come from whole blood, collected in connection with sensitization to the hapten diphenylcyclopropenone (DPC). The receptors shown here come from a woman aged 18-35 years with alopecia areata. Some clones in this sample may be carry-over from other donors' samples. Both conserved end residues are part of each CDR3. The order of the fields is V gene, J gene, CDR3 protein.

V gene: TRBV5-1
J gene: TRBJ1-1
CDR3 protein: CASSLDGGENTEAFF

V gene: TRBV4-2
J gene: TRBJ1-1
CDR3 protein: CASSLQLSTEAFF

V gene: TRBV7-3
J gene: TRBJ2-4
CDR3 protein: CASSPTPGGRSGIQYF

V gene: TRBV7-9
J gene: TRBJ2-1
CDR3 protein: CASSERGGLTPEQFF

V gene: TRBV5-6
J gene: TRBJ1-1
CDR3 protein: CASSPTGAPNTEAFF

V gene: TRBV13
J gene: TRBJ2-6
CDR3 protein: CASSGQDSGANVLTF

V gene: TRBV28
J gene: TRBJ1-4
CDR3 protein: CASSSAGGPPHEKLFF

V gene: TRBV12-3/TRBV12-4
J gene: TRBJ2-7
CDR3 protein: CASTLRGGYEQYF

V gene: TRBV5-1
J gene: TRBJ1-6
CDR3 protein: CASSLAGDRANSPLHF

V gene: TRBV3-1
J gene: TRBJ1-5
CDR3 protein: CASSNREDQPQHF

V gene: TRBV27
J gene: TRBJ1-5
CDR3 protein: CASSLDREDQPQHF

V gene: TRBV12-3/TRBV12-4
J gene: TRBJ2-1
CDR3 protein: CASTDRQGYEQFF

V gene: TRBV11-2
J gene: TRBJ2-3
CDR3 protein: CASSLGSFSTDTQYF

V gene: TRBV7-9
J gene: TRBJ2-1
CDR3 protein: CASSLRVMEQFF

V gene: TRBV5-1
J gene: TRBJ2-3
CDR3 protein: CASRQGTDTQYF

V gene: TRBV7-3
J gene: TRBJ2-1
CDR3 protein: CASSSALAGGRGDYNEQFF

V gene: TRBV7-2
J gene: TRBJ2-6
CDR3 protein: CASSFFGANVLTF

V gene: TRBV3-1
J gene: TRBJ2-4
CDR3 protein: CASSQDTDSGVLAKNIQYF

V gene: TRBV14
J gene: TRBJ1-6
CDR3 protein: CASSQPLRRGGYNSPLHF

V gene: TRBV3-1
J gene: TRBJ2-7
CDR3 protein: CASSPLDRNYEQYF

V gene: TRBV27
J gene: TRBJ1-6
CDR3 protein: CASSFQIYSPLHF

V gene: TRBV6-5
J gene: TRBJ2-7
CDR3 protein: CASSFKGGDGYEQYF

V gene: TRBV2
J gene: TRBJ1-4
CDR3 protein: CASRRQYNEKLFF

V gene: TRBV11-2
J gene: TRBJ2-5
CDR3 protein: CASSLVGDGRQETQYF

V gene: TRBV6-2/TRBV6-3
J gene: TRBJ2-1
CDR3 protein: CASKGGGPTGEQFF

V gene: TRBV27
J gene: TRBJ2-7
CDR3 protein: CASSFAGGSYEQYF

V gene: TRBV7-2
J gene: TRBJ2-2
CDR3 protein: CASSYTRAGELFF

V gene: TRBV18
J gene: TRBJ1-5
CDR3 protein: CASSLVDGPGVPQHF

V gene: TRBV6-2/TRBV6-3
J gene: TRBJ2-2
CDR3 protein: CASRRDGGELFF

V gene: TRBV6-5
J gene: TRBJ1-4
CDR3 protein: CASSFRTVANEKLFF

V gene: TRBV11-1
J gene: TRBJ1-1
CDR3 protein: CASKEGISAEAFF

V gene: TRBV29-1
J gene: TRBJ2-3
CDR3 protein: CSVGMKSTDTQYF

V gene: TRBV6-5
J gene: TRBJ2-3
CDR3 protein: CASSTGIGGTDTQYF

V gene: TRBV20-1
J gene: TRBJ1-1
CDR3 protein: CSARGDRDNEVWGAFF

V gene: TRBV7-9
J gene: TRBJ2-3
CDR3 protein: CASTLRGSRMEDTQYF

V gene: TRBV7-2
J gene: TRBJ2-3
CDR3 protein: CASSLGFRTSVLDTQYF

V gene: TRBV12-3/TRBV12-4
J gene: TRBJ2-4
CDR3 protein: CASSLWTGKNIQYF

V gene: TRBV12-3/TRBV12-4
J gene: TRBJ1-1
CDR3 protein: CASSLQGSHTEAFF

V gene: TRBV4-3
J gene: TRBJ2-2
CDR3 protein: CASSQGAVNTGELFF

V gene: TRBV2
J gene: TRBJ1-2
CDR3 protein: CAAPGQENYGYTF

V gene: TRBV7-2
J gene: TRBJ1-2
CDR3 protein: CASSLAGLGYTF

V gene: TRBV6-5
J gene: TRBJ2-6
CDR3 protein: CASSRGVRGANVLTF

V gene: TRBV7-2
J gene: TRBJ2-7
CDR3 protein: CASSIGDSALYEQYF

V gene: TRBV5-1
J gene: TRBJ1-1
CDR3 protein: CASSLEQGDDTEAFF

V gene: TRBV5-1
J gene: TRBJ2-2
CDR3 protein: CASSLGIAGVANTGELFF